The 8 T cell receptor beta chains given below trace back to one sample, sequenced in a study of shared clonotypes between healthy human individuals. Data came from immunoSEQ multiplex PCR; TCRdb stores just in-frame clones and leaves some out. The sample records about 640,000 clones, about three quarters being singletons. The material sequenced was memory CD4+ T cells sorted from blood. The sample's subset: CD45RA-negative fraction. These TCRs come from a woman younger than 45 in good health.

This clone was observed a handful of times. V usage is TRBV5-6 and J usage is TRBJ1-3; D is perhaps TRBD1 (6 bases). The germline V and J ends were trimmed by 3 bases and 2 bases, with 9 bases remaining between them. CDR3 size: 14 residues. The germline gives CDR1 SGHDT, CDR2 YYEEEE. CDR3 residues: CASSWNRAGNTIYF. The CDR3 nucleotides are TGTGCCAGCAGCTGGAACAGGGCTGGAAACACCATATATTTT.

The chain joins TRBV19 to TRBJ2-1; 11 nucleotides match TRBD2. Germline CDR1 and CDR2: LNHDA and SQIVND (reference sequence). The junction had 2 bases not matched to a gene; V was cut back by 4 bases and J by 6 bases. The CDR3 runs to 14 residues. The CDR3 coding sequence is TGTGCCAGTAGTAGACTAGCGGGGACCAATGAGCAGTTCTTC. Protein sequence: CASSRLAGTNEQFF.

The chain combines TRBV5-1 with TRBJ2-7; D is perhaps TRBD2 (6 bases). The CDR3 consists of 16 residues. The ends were cut back, 0 bases at V and 3 bases at J, with 16 bases in the middle. Germline V gives CDR1 SGHRS, CDR2 YFSETQ. CDR3 loop: CASSLGSSGDFYEQYF. CDR3 in DNA: TGCGCCAGCAGCTTGGGGTCATCGGGGGACTTCTACGAGCAGTACTTC. The full variable domain, rest sourced from reference TRBV5-1 and TRBJ2-7, is KAGVTQTPRYLIKTRGQQVTLSCSPISGHRSVSWYQQTPGQGLQFLFEYFSETQRNKGNFPGRFSGRQFSNSRSEMNVSTLELGDSALYLCASSLGSSGDFYEQYFGPGTRLTVT.

This rearrangement joins TRBV18 to TRBJ2-7, with D tentatively TRBD1 or TRBD2 (5 bases each). Trimming took off 4 bases at V and 4 bases at J, with 17 bases between the two ends. This CDR3 has 15 residues. Per germline, CDR1 KGHSH and CDR2 LQKENI. As DNA, the CDR3 is TGTGCCAGCTCACGGGGTGGGGGAGACGTGTACGAGCAGTACTTC. Translated: CASSRGGGDVYEQYF.

This clone was seen a single time. The V gene is TRBV18, the J gene TRBJ2-4; TRBD1 aligns across 8 bases. This CDR3 has 16 amino acids. The ends lost 6 bases at V and 4 bases at J; junction bases unmatched: 11. In germline, CDR1 is KGHSH, CDR2 LQKENI. CDR3 DNA: TGTGCCAGCTCCCCCCCGCCCGGGACAGGTAAAAACATTCAGTACTTC. Its protein product is CASSPPPGTGKNIQYF.

CDR3 protein: CASKPVSNQPQHF. The CDR3 DNA sequence: TGTGCCAGTAAACCGGTTAGCAATCAGCCCCAGCATTTT. The genes are TRBV19 and TRBJ1-5; D not resolved. CDR1 is LNHDA and CDR2 is SQIVND in the germline V gene (reference sequence). Trimming stripped 7 bases from V and 0 bases from J, with 7 bases between. This CDR3 is built from 13 residues.

The rearrangement links TRBV27 to TRBJ1-4; D gene ambiguous. The CDR3 sequence is 13 residues long. From germline, CDR1 is MNHEY and CDR2 SMNVEV (reference sequence). The V end was cut by 8 bases, the J end by 2 bases, with 9 bases between. Here the CDR3 DNA reads TGTGCCAGCGGGGTTCGCACTAATGAAAAACTGTTTTTT. Translation: CASGVRTNEKLFF.

The chain recombines TRBV2 with TRBJ2-1, with D uncertain. The V gene lost 7 bases and the J gene lost 5 bases, with 9 bases spanning the gap. In germline, CDR1 is SNHLY, CDR2 FYNNEI. The CDR3 has 12 residues. CDR3 in amino acids: CASTWRNNEQFF. DNA of the CDR3: TGTGCCAGCACCTGGCGGAACAATGAGCAGTTCTTC.